This T cell receptor (beta chain) was recorded in a study of blood T cell repertoires in COVID-19. Study-wide background: T cells, B-cell-depleted T cells, or PBMCs provided the cDNA or gDNA that served as material.

This clone was picked up a small number of times. Source study methods: It was from reference gene primer amplification that nucleated cell counts were estimated. The repertoire was sequenced with immunoSEQ multiplex PCR; TCRdb's copy has only in-frame clones and lacks some. D and trimming were read from the DNA, whereas the V and J calls and clone size are those reported in that table. The sample has just under 350,000 clones; 88% are singletons. Patients at the Seattle site were enrolled during active infection and followed longitudinally. Trimming shortened V by 0 bases and J by 10 bases, and 13 bases separated the two germline ends. Germline V lookup: CDR1 LGHNA, CDR2 YSLEER. The length of the CDR3 is 15 residues.

The sequenced sample was peripheral blood. The genes are TRBV4-3 and TRBJ1-6, with D maybe TRBD1 (6 bases). The sequence was collected from a woman between 65 and 79 years old with COVID-19, enrolled during active disease. The CDR3, as DNA: TGCGCCAGCAGCCAAGATAGGGGGACGTACTCACCCCTCCACTTT. Amino acid sequence: CASSQDRGTYSPLHF.